Listed below are T cell receptor beta chains from one sample, sequenced in a study of blood T cells in healthy people across ages. Via MiXCR, TCRdb re-called the 5' RACE reads, giving one row per CDR3 protein. The sample includes 750,000 to 1,000,000 distinct CDR3 sequences, around 29% of them seen just once. The same specimen was also included in a second study, on T cells of mothers and their children.

Sequencing was performed on blood. The receptors were gathered from a woman between 40 and 55 years old in good health. The CDR3 runs from the conserved cysteine through the conserved F or W. D genes are given only for firm matches. Some rows mark clone size as missing; the rest say once, few, many or name a class of expanded clone.

clone_size	d_call	v_call	j_call	cdr3_aa	cdr3_nt
many	NA	TRBV5-1	TRBJ2-3	CASSPNQGKDTQYF	TGCGCCAGCAGCCCCAATCAGGGGAAAGATACGCAGTATTTT
many	NA	TRBV29-1	TRBJ1-4	CSAGGGNEKLFF	TGCAGCGCTGGGGGCGGGAATGAAAAACTGTTTTTT
NA	NA	TRBV19	TRBJ2-1	CASSIRGAPYNEQFF	TGTGCCAGTAGTATACGGGGGGCTCCCTACAATGAGCAGTTCTTC
NA	NA	TRBV7-9	TRBJ1-2	CASSQILYGYTF	TGTGCCAGCAGCCAGATTCTCTATGGCTACACCTTC
many	TRBD2	TRBV7-3	TRBJ2-3	CASSPQGTSFSDTQYF	TGTGCCAGCAGCCCCCAAGGGACTAGCTTCTCAGATACGCAGTATTTT
NA	NA	TRBV3-1	TRBJ2-2	CASSHLGATGELFF	TGTGCCAGCAGCCACCTAGGAGCCACCGGGGAGCTGTTTTTT
NA	NA	TRBV7-9	TRBJ2-1	CASSRSREYNEQFF	TGTGCCAGCAGCCGTTCCAGGGAATACAATGAGCAGTTCTTC
NA	TRBD1	TRBV9	TRBJ2-7	CASSITGDSSYEQYF	TGTGCCAGCAGCATCACAGGGGATTCGTCCTACGAGCAGTACTTC
few	TRBD1	TRBV30	TRBJ2-7	CAWRGTVDSGQYF	TGTGCCTGGAGAGGGACAGTGGATTCTGGGCAGTACTTC
many	NA	TRBV7-2	TRBJ2-5	CASSTGFGETQYF	TGTGCCAGCAGCACAGGGTTTGGAGAGACCCAGTACTTC
NA	TRBD1	TRBV7-9	TRBJ1-2	CASSPTGAGGYTF	TGTGCCAGCAGCCCGACAGGGGCGGGGGGCTACACCTTC
few	NA	TRBV30	TRBJ1-1	CAWRGRLNTEAFF	TGTGCCTGGAGAGGACGGTTGAACACTGAAGCTTTCTTT
few	NA	TRBV27	TRBJ2-2	CASSLRTFGPGELFF	TGTGCCAGCAGTTTAAGGACCTTTGGTCCAGGGGAGCTGTTTTTT
NA	NA	TRBV28	TRBJ2-7	CASSWETLYEQYF	TGTGCCAGCAGTTGGGAGACACTCTACGAGCAGTACTTC
many	TRBD1	TRBV27	TRBJ2-7	CASSLERDRDEQYF	TGTGCCAGCAGTCTAGAAAGAGACAGGGACGAGCAGTACTTC
NA	NA	TRBV7-3	TRBJ2-1	CASSLGGARVNEQFF	TGTGCCAGCAGCCTGGGGGGGGCGCGAGTCAATGAGCAGTTCTTC
NA	NA	TRBV20-1	TRBJ1-1	CSARESSWLNTEAFF	TGCAGTGCTAGAGAGTCAAGTTGGTTGAACACTGAAGCTTTCTTT
few	NA	TRBV5-1	TRBJ1-2	CASSPGHRDGGGYTF	TGCGCCAGCAGCCCGGGCCACCGGGACGGTGGGGGCTACACCTTC
NA	NA	TRBV28	TRBJ1-1	CASKEDNTEAFF	TGTGCCAGCAAGGAGGACAACACTGAAGCTTTCTTT
NA	NA	TRBV7-2	TRBJ2-3	CASSIGGLGTDTQYF	TGTGCCAGCAGCATCGGGGGGCTCGGCACAGATACGCAGTATTTT
NA	TRBD1	TRBV2	TRBJ1-6	CASSEGQGYNSPLHF	TGTGCCAGCAGTGAAGGACAGGGTTATAATTCACCCCTCCACTTT
once	NA	TRBV6-5	TRBJ2-1	CASNPGRGVCNEQFF	TGTGCCAGCAATCCGGGGCGGGGAGTGTGCAATGAGCAGTTCTTC
NA	NA	TRBV5-1	TRBJ2-7	CASSPSMGRNNEQYF	TGCGCCAGCAGCCCCTCCATGGGGCGTAATAACGAGCAGTACTTC
NA	TRBD2	TRBV7-8	TRBJ2-3	CASSFVTSTGTQYF	TGTGCCAGCAGCTTCGTGACTAGCACAGGTACGCAGTATTTT
few	TRBD2	TRBV20-1	TRBJ2-5	CSARPLLAGGPHQETQYF	TGCAGTGCGCGGCCCTTACTAGCGGGGGGCCCCCACCAAGAGACCCAGTACTTC
NA	NA	TRBV9	TRBJ2-1	CASSPQGTGGEQFF	TGTGCCAGCAGCCCCCAGGGTACCGGGGGTGAGCAGTTCTTC
NA	NA	TRBV29-1	TRBJ2-3	CSVEGGNTDTQYF	TGCAGCGTTGAAGGGGGTAACACAGATACGCAGTATTTT
NA	NA	TRBV7-9	TRBJ2-5	CASSVDSNQETQYF	TGTGCCAGCAGTGTAGACAGCAACCAAGAGACCCAGTACTTC
NA	NA	TRBV28	TRBJ1-5	CASRVPGASNQPQHF	TGTGCCAGCAGAGTGCCGGGGGCGAGCAATCAGCCCCAGCATTTT
few	NA	TRBV20-1	TRBJ1-4	CSARVGPWDEKLFF	TGCAGTGCTAGAGTAGGTCCCTGGGATGAAAAACTGTTTTTT
NA	TRBD1	TRBV28	TRBJ1-2	CASSLGQGRVGYTF	TGTGCCAGCAGTTTGGGACAGGGTAGGGTTGGCTACACCTTC
once	TRBD1	TRBV28	TRBJ2-5	CASSSPGTAQETQYF	TGTGCCAGCAGTTCCCCCGGGACAGCTCAAGAGACCCAGTACTTC
NA	TRBD1	TRBV4-1	TRBJ2-3	CASSLDWTGEVMSTDTQYF	TGCGCCAGCAGCCTAGATTGGACAGGCGAGGTTATGAGCACAGATACGCAGTATTTT
NA	NA	TRBV7-8	TRBJ2-7	CTSSAADRLFYEQYF	TGTACCAGCAGCGCTGCCGACAGGCTCTTCTACGAGCAGTACTTC
NA	NA	TRBV4-1	TRBJ2-7	CASSQEHRTYEQYF	TGCGCCAGCAGCCAAGAACACAGGACCTACGAGCAGTACTTC
many	NA	TRBV6-4	TRBJ2-6	CASSDSAGSGANVLTF	TGTGCCAGCAGTGACTCAGCGGGCTCTGGGGCCAACGTCCTGACTTTC
NA	NA	TRBV28	TRBJ1-5	CASSLDRGYSNQPQHF	TGTGCCAGCAGTCTCGACCGAGGTTATAGCAATCAGCCCCAGCATTTT
NA	NA	TRBV25-1	TRBJ1-1	CASSETATEAFF	TGTGCCAGCAGTGAAACAGCCACTGAAGCTTTCTTT
many	NA	TRBV6-5	TRBJ2-3	CASSLGASTDTQYF	TGTGCCAGCAGTTTAGGGGCTAGCACAGATACGCAGTATTTT
once	TRBD2	TRBV5-1	TRBJ2-5	CASSGLGAGVQETQYF	TGCGCCAGCAGCGGTCTAGGGGCGGGGGTACAAGAGACCCAGTACTTC
NA	TRBD1	TRBV13	TRBJ1-1	CASSLGRQGNAEAFF	TGTGCCAGCAGCTTAGGCCGACAGGGGAACGCTGAAGCTTTCTTT
NA	NA	TRBV5-1	TRBJ2-1	CASRDAWGEQFF	TGCGCCAGCAGGGACGCTTGGGGGGAGCAGTTCTTC
few	NA	TRBV4-3	TRBJ2-3	CASSQVVTDTQYF	TGCGCCAGCAGCCAAGTGGTCACAGATACGCAGTATTTT
NA	TRBD2	TRBV27	TRBJ2-7	CASSSRLAGGYEQYF	TGTGCCAGCAGTTCCAGACTAGCGGGGGGCTACGAGCAGTACTTC
NA	NA	TRBV6-1	TRBJ2-7	CASRPSADLSDEQYF	TGTGCCAGCAGGCCCTCGGCGGACCTTTCTGACGAGCAGTACTTC
NA	NA	TRBV28	TRBJ1-1	CASSPGVGPNTEAFF	TGTGCCAGCAGTCCTGGGGTGGGCCCGAACACTGAAGCTTTCTTT
few	NA	TRBV5-1	TRBJ2-7	CASSPEGTISEQYF	TGCGCCAGCAGCCCCGAGGGGACAATCTCCGAGCAGTACTTC
NA	NA	TRBV15	TRBJ2-3	CATSRRLAGGSTDTQYF	TGTGCCACCAGCAGGCGACTAGCAGGGGGAAGCACAGATACGCAGTATTTT
NA	TRBD2	TRBV24-1	TRBJ2-3	CATSDSASGRGEDTQYF	TGTGCCACCAGTGATTCAGCAAGCGGGAGAGGGGAAGATACGCAGTATTTT
many	TRBD2	TRBV7-9	TRBJ2-5	CASSTPSGGTSRETQYF	TGTGCCAGCAGCACCCCTAGCGGGGGGACCTCGAGGGAGACCCAGTACTTC